Listed below are T cell receptor beta chains from one sample, sequenced in a study of T cell repertoires in cytomegalovirus infection. TCRdb called the reads again in MiXCR, with one record for every CDR3 protein. Among 200,000 to 300,000 distinct CDR3 sequences, around 8.7% were seen once, and the ten largest hold roughly 16%. The specimen was PBMCs. Receptor source: a human donor in good health (CMV status not recorded). Some clones in this sample may be carry-over from other donors' samples. The conserved cysteine and the conserved F or W are not part of the CDR3 here. D genes are given only for firm matches.

>TRBV7-2|TRBD1
ASRGQSNTEAF
>TRBV11-2|-
ASSPRDLTYEQY
>TRBV28|-
ASRDGTAGRRDTQY
>TRBV4-1|-
ASSQAPDTQY
>TRBV20-1|-
SAYVGRQETQY
>TRBV6-2/TRBV6-3|-
ATGQSFRETQY
>TRBV7-2|TRBD1
ASSLEGQGAWGYT
>TRBV7-8|TRBD1
ASSLERTGAGEQY
>TRBV11-2|TRBD1
ASSLLTWTGDYEQY
>TRBV7-2|TRBD1
ASSLVTGDYEQY
>TRBV7-6|-
ASSLEDEQF
>TRBV11-2|-
ASCDGGPYNSPLH
>TRBV12-5|TRBD1
ASGGTGLVTEAF